The 28 T cell receptor beta chains reported below all come from one sample, sequenced in a study of tissue T cells after allogeneic stem cell transplantation. Time point specified: mouse harvest day 7 after allogeneic transplant. Mouse grafts combined 10^7 T-cell-depleted bone marrow cells with 10^6 splenic CD5+ T cells. Sequencing was performed with immunoSEQ multiplex PCR; in TCRdb, only in-frame clones are kept and a portion is missing. The table shows over 6,500 clones, with roughly half occurring only once. The sample taken for sequencing was lymph node tissue. The receptors originated from a female BALB/c mouse given C57BL/6 T cells with graft-versus-host disease after an allogeneic hematopoietic cell transplant.

This clone was detected only once. The genes and germline here are from mouse. Sequencing ends 1 residue short of the CDR3 end; the germline J gene provides the rest. The V call is TRBV2, the J call TRBJ1-4; D perhaps matches TRBD1 (6 bases). V lost 0 bases to trimming and J lost 4 bases, with 9 bases between them. The CDR3 runs to 15 residues. CDR1 LGHNA and CDR2 YSYQKL come from the germline V gene. This CDR3 reads CASSQEGTNNERLFF. Partial CDR3 DNA: TGTGCCAGCAGCCAAGAGGGGACAAACAACGAAAGATTATTT.

Of note for this clone: Each gene name is a mouse one. The read ends 1 residue shy of where the CDR3 ends; the end is completed using the germline J gene. This chain links TRBV23 with TRBJ2-3; TRBD2 is the table's D call, not checked against the DNA. CDR1 is KGHTA and CDR2 is FQNQQP in the germline V gene. The length of the CDR3 is 16 residues. CDR3 bases read: TGCTCCAGCAGTCAATCGGGGGGGTCTAGTGCAGAAACGCTGTAT. Its translation is CSSSQSGGSSAETLY. The complete CDR3 protein is CSSSQSGGSSAETLYF.

For this clone: Gene names are the mouse ones. From the germline J gene comes the end of the CDR3, since the read stops 1 residue before it. The chain joins TRBV16 to TRBJ2-7, with D perhaps assigned TRBD1 or TRBD2 (5 bases each). Germline V CDR1 and CDR2: SGHSA, FRNQAP. V was trimmed by 3 bases and J by 6 bases, leaving 9 bases between them. The CDR3 runs 12 residues. This CDR3 reads CASSLGEGEQYF. The CDR3 DNA, read in part, is TGTGCAAGCAGCTTGGGGGAAGGTGAACAGTAC.

Concerning this clone: Gene labels here are mouse ones. The CDR3 end is not reached by the read, which stops 1 residue before it; the germline J gene fills it in. The V call is TRBV13-2, the J call TRBJ2-5; tentative D call: TRBD1 (5 bases). There are 13 residues in the CDR3. With 2 bases removed from V and 6 bases from J, the gap between germline ends came to 10 bases. CDR1 and CDR2 (germline): NNHNN, SYGAGS (reference sequence). Partial CDR3 DNA: TGTGCCAGCGGTGACAGGGATGCGGACACCCAGTAC. It translates to CASGDRDADTQY. The whole CDR3 region reads CASGDRDADTQYF.

Turning to this clone: The listed genes are named as in mouse. The observed sequence ends 1 residue before the CDR3 terminus, with the missing tail filled in from the germline J gene. The rearrangement uses TRBV26 and TRBJ2-2; TRBD1 might be the D (6 bases). The V and J ends lost 2 bases and 2 bases respectively, with 6 bases between them. Per germline, CDR1 KGHPV and CDR2 FQNQEV (reference sequence). CDR3 length: 14 residues. CDR3 DNA (partial): TGTGCCAGCAGTCTGACAGGGAACACCGGGCAGCTCTAC. Translating it yields CASSLTGNTGQLY. The whole CDR3 is CASSLTGNTGQLYF.

As concerns this clone: Gene names and germline refer to mouse. Here the CDR3 reads CASSQDSVPTEVFF. Partial CDR3 DNA: TGTGCCAGCAGCCAAGATTCAGTCCCCACAGAAGTCTTC. The chain links TRBV2 to TRBJ1-1; the D is unclear. The read gets to within 1 residue of the CDR3 end, and the germline J gene fills in the rest. V lost 0 bases and J 4 bases, leaving 9 bases between the germline ends. CDR1 is LGHNA and CDR2 is YSYQKL in the germline V gene. The length of the CDR3 is 14 residues.

The table lists this clone with a few counts. Gene labels here are mouse ones. Read data end 1 residue before the CDR3 end; the end is taken from the germline J gene. The V call is TRBV3, the J call TRBJ2-3; the match to TRBD2 covers 8 bases. The CDR3 spans 14 residues. Germline CDR1 reads SNHLY; CDR2 reads FYNGKV (reference sequence). With 4 bases clipped from V and 1 base from J, the junction kept 1 base outside the gene matches. Incomplete CDR3 DNA: TGTGCCAGCAGCTCGACTGGGGGTGCAGAAACGCTGTAT. Amino acids: CASSSTGGAETLY. The full-length CDR3 reads as CASSSTGGAETLYF.

Remarks on this clone: The listed genes are named as in mouse. The CDR3 bases that were read are TGTGCAAGCAGCTTACTCCAAATTTCCAACGAAAGATTATTT. Its protein product is CASSLLQISNERLF. The CDR3, in full, reads CASSLLQISNERLFF. This chain connects TRBV16 to TRBJ1-4; D is unresolved. The DNA ends 1 residue before the CDR3 does, and the rest of the CDR3 is filled in from the germline J gene. Germline CDR1 reads SGHSA; CDR2 reads FRNQAP. The V gene lost 2 bases and the J gene lost 0 bases, with 7 bases spanning the gap. The CDR3 consists of 15 residues. The variable domain in full, with the rest retrieved from reference TRBV16 and TRBJ1-4, is NAGVIQTPRHKVTGKGQEATLWCEPISGHSAVFWYRQTIVQGLEFLTYFRNQAPIDDSGMPKERFSAQMPNQSHSTLKIQSTQPQDSAVYLCASSLLQISNERLFFGHGTKLSVL.

Comments on this clone: Gene names denote mouse genes. Coverage ceases 1 residue before the CDR3 finishes, and the germline J gene fills in the end. The V and J genes are TRBV29 and TRBJ1-1; D is unresolved. The CDR3 spans 13 residues. The V end lost 3 bases, the J end lost 0 bases, and 5 bases lay between the germline ends. Per the germline V gene, CDR1 is MSHET and CDR2 is SYDVDS. The sequenced CDR3 bases are TGTGCTAGCAGTTTCCATGCAAACACAGAAGTCTTC. Translation gives CASSFHANTEVF. The CDR3 reads in full as CASSFHANTEVFF.

To note about this clone: The gene names given are mouse names. The DNA ends 1 residue before the CDR3 does, and the rest of the CDR3 is filled in from the germline J gene. The V gene is TRBV13-1, the J gene TRBJ1-3, with D hard to call. Trimming removed 3 bases from V and 0 bases from J, with 7 bases in between. This CDR3 region has 14 residues. Per germline, CDR1 NSHNY and CDR2 SYGAGN. This chain's CDR3 is CASSGRSSGNTLYF. Partial CDR3 DNA: TGTGCCAGCAGTGGCCGAAGTTCTGGAAATACGCTCTAT.

In regard to this clone: Mouse names are used for the genes. Read sequence stops 1 residue before the CDR3 end, and the germline J gene provides the missing end. The chain recombines TRBV26 with TRBJ1-3; D not certain. The germline V gene has CDR1 KGHPV and CDR2 FQNQEV (reference sequence). V dropped 6 bases and J dropped 0 bases, with 6 bases sitting between them. The length of the CDR3 is 13 residues. Incomplete CDR3 DNA: TGTGCCAGCAGACAGATTTCTGGAAATACGCTCTAT. This gives the protein CASRQISGNTLY. The full CDR3 protein reads CASRQISGNTLYF.

With respect to this clone: A clone one base away is much larger, so this may be a read error. Here the gene names and germline are mouse. The CDR3 extends 1 residue past the end of the read, so its final part is completed from the germline J gene. Additional DNA sequences in this sample encode the identical CDR3. The V gene is TRBV16, the J gene TRBJ1-2; D unresolved. Trimming cost V 3 bases and J 1 base, with 6 bases left between them. There are 13 residues in the CDR3. From germline, CDR1 is SGHSA and CDR2 FRNQAP. The CDR3 reads CASSFGRNSDYTF. The covered CDR3 bases are TGTGCAAGCAGCTTTGGCAGAAACTCCGACTACACC.

Comments on this clone: The genes are named according to mouse. With the read ending 1 residue before the CDR3 end, the germline J gene is used to fill in that end. This chain uses TRBV13-1 with TRBJ2-7, with 8 bases lining up with TRBD2. Germline V gives CDR1 NSHNY, CDR2 SYGAGN. The CDR3 covers 14 residues. J gave up 2 bases and V 0 bases, and 1 base lay outside the gene matches. The CDR3 bases that were read are TGTGCCAGCAGTGATGGGGGGGGGCCCTATGAACAGTAC. As protein: CASSDGGGPYEQY. The full-length CDR3 reads as CASSDGGGPYEQYF.

Concerning this clone: Here the gene names and germline are mouse. The CDR3: CASSQDPNANSDYTF. The sequenced part of the CDR3 DNA is TGTGCCAGCAGCCAAGACCCGAATGCAAACTCCGACTACACC. V usage is TRBV2 and J usage is TRBJ1-2; D remains ambiguous. From the germline J gene comes the end of the CDR3, since the read stops 1 residue before it. Trimming took 0 bases from V and 0 from J, leaving 8 bases between them. Germline CDR1 LGHNA, CDR2 YSYQKL. The CDR3 runs to 15 residues. Based on the CDR3 plus reference TRBV2 and TRBJ1-2, the full variable domain is DPKIIQKPKYLVAVTGSEKILICEQYLGHNAMYWYRQSAKKPLEFMFSYSYQKLMDNQTASSRFQPQSSKKNHLDLQITALKPDDSATYFCASSQDPNANSDYTFGSGTRLLVI.

Concerning this clone: The gene names given are mouse names. Coverage ceases 1 residue before the CDR3 finishes, and the germline J gene fills in the end. The J gene is TRBJ2-4, the V gene TRBV26, with D maybe TRBD1 (6 bases). Per germline, CDR1 KGHPV and CDR2 FQNQEV (reference sequence). The CDR3 covers 13 residues. V lost 2 bases and J 3 bases, leaving 6 bases between the germline ends. CDR3 residues: CASSLTGQNTLYF. The CDR3 bases that were read are TGTGCCAGCAGTCTGACAGGGCAAAACACCTTGTAC.

Worth noting for this clone: All gene names here are mouse names. The DNA ends 1 residue before the CDR3 does, and the rest of the CDR3 is filled in from the germline J gene. This sequence joins TRBV3 and TRBJ1-1, with a weak D call TRBD1 (6 bases). Between the trimmed V and J ends, which lost 2 bases and 0 bases, there was a span of 7 bases. Germline CDR1 reads SNHLY; CDR2 reads FYNGKV (reference sequence). This CDR3 is 14 amino acids long. The sequenced CDR3 bases are TGTGCCAGCAGCTTAAACAGGGCAAACACAGAAGTCTTC. As protein: CASSLNRANTEVF. In full, the CDR3 is CASSLNRANTEVFF.

Concerning this clone itself: The gene symbols are mouse symbols. Coverage ceases 1 residue before the CDR3 finishes, and the germline J gene fills in the end. The genes are TRBV12-1 and TRBJ1-4, with 8 bases matching TRBD1. Germline V lookup: CDR1 SGHSN, CDR2 HYEKVE. The CDR3 has 15 amino acids. V was pared by 0 bases and J by 6 bases, with 5 bases of the junction left unmatched. The CDR3 spells CASSLEAGGHERLFF. The DNA read from the CDR3 is TGTGCCAGCTCTCTCGAGGCAGGGGGCCACGAAAGATTATTT.

Remarks on this clone: The genes and germline here are from mouse. The read ends 1 residue shy of where the CDR3 ends; the end is completed using the germline J gene. This chain joins TRBV16 and TRBJ2-3; D remains ambiguous. Per germline, CDR1 SGHSA and CDR2 FRNQAP. The CDR3 is made up of 14 amino acids. The germline V and J ends were trimmed by 3 bases and 0 bases, with 7 bases remaining between them. This CDR3 reads CASSLTSSAETLYF. CDR3 bases read: TGTGCAAGCAGCTTGACATCTAGTGCAGAAACGCTGTAT.

Only a few counts were recorded for this clone. Genes and germline are mouse. The read stops 1 residue short of the end of the CDR3; the missing end is completed from the germline J gene. The chain employs TRBV23 and TRBJ1-4; TRBD1 is the table's D call, not checked against the DNA. CDR1 is KGHTA and CDR2 is FQNQQP in the germline V gene. CDR3 length: 15 residues. The CDR3 sequence: CSSSQLTGANERLFF. CDR3 DNA (partial): TGCTCCAGCAGTCAATTGACAGGGGCCAACGAAAGATTATTT. Looking up the rest from reference TRBV23 and TRBJ1-4 gives the full variable domain: DAAVTQKPRYLIKMKGQEAEMKCIPEKGHTAVFWYQQKQSKELKFLIYFQNQQPLDQIDMVKERFSAVCPSSSLCSLGIRTCEAEDSALYLCSSSQLTGANERLFFGHGTKLSVL.

As concerns this clone: Gene names are the mouse ones. The read comes to an end 1 residue before the CDR3 does, leaving the germline J gene to fill in the end. The V gene is TRBV31, the J gene TRBJ2-4; 12 nucleotides agree with TRBD2. J was trimmed by 6 bases and V by 1 base; bases with no gene match: 5. The CDR3 totals 15 residues. Germline lookup yields CDR1 GKSSPN and CDR2 SITVG. Partial CDR3 DNA: TGTGCCTGGAGTCAAGACTGGGGGGGCCGGAACACCTTGTAC. Translating gives CAWSQDWGGRNTLY. The CDR3 as a whole reads CAWSQDWGGRNTLYF.

This clone is labeled large (0.1 to 1%). Gene and germline names: mouse. The CDR3 is cut off 1 residue early in the read; its end comes from the germline J gene. The V and J genes are TRBV5 and TRBJ2-1; TRBD1 agrees at 9 bases. The ends lost 4 bases at V and 3 bases at J; junction bases unmatched: 4. The CDR3 loop spans 15 amino acids. CDR1 and CDR2 (germline): LGHNA, YNLKQL (reference sequence). CDR3 region: CASSLPGQGYAEQFF. The covered CDR3 bases are TGTGCCAGCAGCCTCCCGGGACAGGGCTATGCTGAGCAGTTC.

This clone was counted only a few times. The gene names given are mouse names. The observed sequence ends 1 residue before the CDR3 terminus, with the missing tail filled in from the germline J gene. The V and J genes are TRBV13-2 and TRBJ2-2; 8 positions match TRBD2. CDR1 is NNHNN and CDR2 is SYGAGS in the germline V gene (reference sequence). The CDR3 sequence is 16 residues long. V dropped 3 bases and J dropped 2; count of bases not matched to a gene: 6. CDR3 region: CASGVWGGENTGQLYF. CDR3 DNA (partial): TGTGCCAGCGGTGTGTGGGGGGGGGAGAACACCGGGCAGCTCTAC.

Details on this clone: Here the gene names and germline are mouse. The missing CDR3 end, 1 residue past where the read stops, is filled in from the germline J gene. V is TRBV5 and J is TRBJ2-5; 10 positions match TRBD2. The CDR3 spans 16 residues. CDR1 is LGHNA and CDR2 is YNLKQL in the germline V gene (reference sequence). The junction had 4 bases not matched to a gene; V was cut back by 3 bases and J by 1 base. CDR3 loop: CASSHGLGVDQDTQYF. CDR3 DNA (partial): TGTGCCAGCAGCCACGGACTGGGGGTGGACCAAGACACCCAGTAC.

In regard to this clone: The germline and genes are mouse ones. The read halts 1 residue ahead of the CDR3 end, with the missing end drawn from the germline J gene. V usage is TRBV2 and J usage is TRBJ1-2, with 10 bases fitting TRBD1. This CDR3 is 16 amino acids long. V lost 3 bases and J lost 0; bases outside the gene matches: 4. Germline-derived CDR1 and CDR2 are LGHNA and YSYQKL. The CDR3 bases that were read are TGTGCCAGCAGCCAGGCCGGGACAGGGGCAAACTCCGACTACACC. It translates to CASSQAGTGANSDYT. The whole CDR3 protein is CASSQAGTGANSDYTF.

In the case of this clone: Gene names are mouse gene names. The read comes to an end 1 residue before the CDR3 does, leaving the germline J gene to fill in the end. The rearrangement links TRBV16 to TRBJ2-4; D might be TRBD1 (5 bases). CDR1 is SGHSA, CDR2 FRNQAP, per germline. This CDR3 contains 12 residues. The V end lost 4 bases, the J end lost 7 bases, and 9 bases lay between the germline ends. This CDR3 is CASSSQGDTLYF. The CDR3 DNA, read in part, is TGTGCAAGCAGCTCGCAGGGAGACACCTTGTAC.

In regard to this clone: Genes and germline are mouse. The read gets to within 1 residue of the CDR3 end, and the germline J gene fills in the rest. This rearrangement joins TRBV16 to TRBJ2-4; D is unresolved. CDR1 is SGHSA and CDR2 is FRNQAP in the germline V gene. Trimming removed 5 bases at V and 5 bases at J, with 5 bases between. This CDR3 is 11 amino acids long. CDR3 protein: CASSPRNTLYF. The DNA read from the CDR3 is TGTGCAAGCAGCCCGCGAAACACCTTGTAC.

In the case of this clone: Genes and germline come from the mouse. The sequence runs out 1 residue before the end of the CDR3; the remainder is reconstructed from the germline J gene. This chain links TRBV13-3 with TRBJ2-3, with a tentative D call TRBD1 (5 bases). Germline CDR1 reads NNHDY; CDR2 reads SYVADS. V dropped 3 bases and J dropped 0 bases, with 8 bases sitting between them. This CDR3 region has 14 residues. This CDR3 reads CASSVTVSAETLYF. CDR3 bases read: TGTGCCAGCAGTGTGACAGTTAGTGCAGAAACGCTGTAT.

Only one count was recorded for this clone. Germline and genes: mouse. The read is 1 residue too short to cover the CDR3 end, so that end is filled in from the germline J gene. This chain joins TRBV29 and TRBJ1-1, with a tentative D call TRBD1 (5 bases). Germline CDR1 reads MSHET; CDR2 reads SYDVDS. The CDR3 length is 10 residues. V was cut by 5 bases and J by 7 bases, with 5 bases left in between. This chain's CDR3 is CASSQGEVFF. The part of the CDR3 DNA that was read is TGTGCTAGCAGTCAGGGAGAAGTCTTC.